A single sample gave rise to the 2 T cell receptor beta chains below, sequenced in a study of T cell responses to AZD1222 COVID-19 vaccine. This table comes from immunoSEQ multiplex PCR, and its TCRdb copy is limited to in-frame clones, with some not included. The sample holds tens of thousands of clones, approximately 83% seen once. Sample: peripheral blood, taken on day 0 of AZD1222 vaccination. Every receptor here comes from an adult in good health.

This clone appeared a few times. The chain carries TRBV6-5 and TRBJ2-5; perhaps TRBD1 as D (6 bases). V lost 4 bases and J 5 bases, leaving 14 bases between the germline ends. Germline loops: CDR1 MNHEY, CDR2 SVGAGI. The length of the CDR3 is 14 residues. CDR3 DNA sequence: TGTGCCAGCAGTTTTGGGACAATGGGGGAGACCCAGTACTTC. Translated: CASSFGTMGETQYF.

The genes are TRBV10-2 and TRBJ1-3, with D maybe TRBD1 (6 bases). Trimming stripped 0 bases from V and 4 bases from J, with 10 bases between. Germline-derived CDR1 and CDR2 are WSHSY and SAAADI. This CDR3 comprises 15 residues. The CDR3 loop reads CASSESPGAGNTIYF. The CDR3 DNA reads TGCGCCAGCAGTGAGTCCCCGGGGGCCGGAAACACCATATATTTT.